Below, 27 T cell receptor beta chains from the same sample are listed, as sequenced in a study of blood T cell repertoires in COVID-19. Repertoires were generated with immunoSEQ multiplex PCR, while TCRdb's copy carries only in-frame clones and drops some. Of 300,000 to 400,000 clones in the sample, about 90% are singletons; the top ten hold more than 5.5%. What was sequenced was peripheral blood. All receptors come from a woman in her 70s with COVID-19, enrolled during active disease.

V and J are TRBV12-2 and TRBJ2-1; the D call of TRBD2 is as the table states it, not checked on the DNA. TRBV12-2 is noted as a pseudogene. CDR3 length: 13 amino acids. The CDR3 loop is CASRIAGAPEQFF. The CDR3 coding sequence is TGTGCAAGTCGAATAGCGGGGGCCCCTGAGCAGTTCTTC.

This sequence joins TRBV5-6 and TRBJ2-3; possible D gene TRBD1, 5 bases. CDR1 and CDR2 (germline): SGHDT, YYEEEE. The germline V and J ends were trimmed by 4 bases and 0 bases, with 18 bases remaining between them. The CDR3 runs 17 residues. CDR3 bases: TGTGCCAGCAGCCTCGATTGGGGCATAAAGAGCACAGATACGCAGTATTTT. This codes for CASSLDWGIKSTDTQYF.

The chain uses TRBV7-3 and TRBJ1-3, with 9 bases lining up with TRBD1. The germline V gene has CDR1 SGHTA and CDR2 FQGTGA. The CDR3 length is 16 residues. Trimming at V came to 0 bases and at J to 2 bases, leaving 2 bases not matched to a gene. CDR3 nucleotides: TGTGCCAGCAGCTTAACTACAGGGGGCGCTGGAAACACCATATATTTT. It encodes CASSLTTGGAGNTIYF.

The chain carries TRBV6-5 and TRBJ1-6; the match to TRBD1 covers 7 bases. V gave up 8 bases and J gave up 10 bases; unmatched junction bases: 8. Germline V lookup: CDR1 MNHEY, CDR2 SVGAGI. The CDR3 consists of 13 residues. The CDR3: CASATGLGSPLHF. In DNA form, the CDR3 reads TGTGCCAGCGCGACAGGGTTGGGGTCACCCCTCCACTTT.

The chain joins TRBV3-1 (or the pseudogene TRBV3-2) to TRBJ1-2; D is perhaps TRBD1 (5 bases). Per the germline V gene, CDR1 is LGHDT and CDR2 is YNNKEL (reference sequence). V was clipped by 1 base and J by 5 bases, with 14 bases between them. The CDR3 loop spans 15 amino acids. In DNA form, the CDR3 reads TGTGCCAGCAGCCAAGGACTCGACAGATCTTATGGCTACACCTTC. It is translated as CASSQGLDRSYGYTF.

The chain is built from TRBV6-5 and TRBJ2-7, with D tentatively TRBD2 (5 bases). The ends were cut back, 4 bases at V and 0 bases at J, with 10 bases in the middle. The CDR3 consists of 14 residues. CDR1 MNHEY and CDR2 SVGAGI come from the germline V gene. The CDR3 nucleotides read TGTGCCAGCAGTTGGATGGGGAGCTCCTACGAGCAGTACTTC. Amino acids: CASSWMGSSYEQYF.

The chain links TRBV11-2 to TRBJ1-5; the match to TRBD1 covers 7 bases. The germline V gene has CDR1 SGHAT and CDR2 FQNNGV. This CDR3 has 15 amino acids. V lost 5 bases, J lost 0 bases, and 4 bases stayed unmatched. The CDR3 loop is CASSRQGHSNQPQHF. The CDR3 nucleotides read TGTGCCAGCAGCAGACAGGGACATAGCAATCAGCCCCAGCATTTT.

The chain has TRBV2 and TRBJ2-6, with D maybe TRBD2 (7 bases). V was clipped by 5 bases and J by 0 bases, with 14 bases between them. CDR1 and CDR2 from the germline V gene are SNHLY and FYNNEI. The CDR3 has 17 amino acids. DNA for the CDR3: TGTGCCAGCAGTTGGGGGGGGCCAGACTCTGGGGCCAACGTCCTGACTTTC. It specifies CASSWGGPDSGANVLTF.

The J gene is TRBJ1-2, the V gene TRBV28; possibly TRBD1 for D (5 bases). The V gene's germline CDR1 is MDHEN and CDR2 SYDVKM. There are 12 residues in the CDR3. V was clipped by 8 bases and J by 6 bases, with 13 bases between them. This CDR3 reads CASAQGGDGYTF. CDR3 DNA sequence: TGTGCCAGCGCCCAGGGTGGAGATGGCTACACCTTC.

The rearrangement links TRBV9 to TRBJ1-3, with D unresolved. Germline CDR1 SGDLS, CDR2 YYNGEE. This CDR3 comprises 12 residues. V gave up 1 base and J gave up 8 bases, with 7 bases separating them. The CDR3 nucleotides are TGTGCCAGCAGCGTAAACGGTCACACCATATATTTT. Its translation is CASSVNGHTIYF.

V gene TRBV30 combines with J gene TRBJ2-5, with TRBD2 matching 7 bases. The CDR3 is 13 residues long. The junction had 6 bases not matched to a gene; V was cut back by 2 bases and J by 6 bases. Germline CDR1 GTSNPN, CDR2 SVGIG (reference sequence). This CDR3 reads CAWSIGLEKTQYF. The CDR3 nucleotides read TGTGCCTGGAGTATTGGACTAGAAAAGACCCAGTACTTC.

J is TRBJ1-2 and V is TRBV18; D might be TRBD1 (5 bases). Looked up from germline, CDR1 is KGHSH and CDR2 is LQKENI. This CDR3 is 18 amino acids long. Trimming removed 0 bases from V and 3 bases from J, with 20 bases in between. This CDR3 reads CASSPPNSRGQFYYGYTF. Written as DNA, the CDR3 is TGTGCCAGCTCACCACCCAACTCGCGGGGCCAATTTTACTATGGCTACACCTTC.

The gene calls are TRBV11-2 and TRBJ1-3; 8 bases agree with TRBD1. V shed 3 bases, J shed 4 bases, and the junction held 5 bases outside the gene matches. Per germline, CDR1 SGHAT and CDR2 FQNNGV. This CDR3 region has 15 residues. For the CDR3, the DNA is TGTGCCAGCAGCTTTGGACAGGGCGCAGGAAACACCATATATTTT. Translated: CASSFGQGAGNTIYF. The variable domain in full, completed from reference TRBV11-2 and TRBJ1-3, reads EAGVAQSPRYKIIEKRQSVAFWCNPISGHATLYWYQQILGQGPKLLIQFQNNGVVDDSQLPKDRFSAERLKGVDSTLKIQPAKLEDSAVYLCASSFGQGAGNTIYFGEGSWLTVV.

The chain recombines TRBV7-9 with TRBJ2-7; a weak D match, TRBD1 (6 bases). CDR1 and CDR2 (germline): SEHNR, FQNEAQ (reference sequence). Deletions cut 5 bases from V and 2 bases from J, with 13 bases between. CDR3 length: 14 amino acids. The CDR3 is CASSMKGHAYEQYF. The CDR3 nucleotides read TGTGCCAGCAGCATGAAGGGACACGCCTACGAGCAGTACTTC.

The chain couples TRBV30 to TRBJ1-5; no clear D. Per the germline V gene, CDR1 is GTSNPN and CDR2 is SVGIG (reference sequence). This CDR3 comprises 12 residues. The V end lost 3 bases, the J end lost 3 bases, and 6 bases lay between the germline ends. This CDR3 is CAWSPTNQPQHF. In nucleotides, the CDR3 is TGTGCCTGGAGCCCTACCAATCAGCCCCAGCATTTT.

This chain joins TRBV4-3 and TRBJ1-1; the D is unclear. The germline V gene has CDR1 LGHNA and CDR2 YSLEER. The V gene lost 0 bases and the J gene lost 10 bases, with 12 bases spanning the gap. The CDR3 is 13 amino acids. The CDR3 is CASSQDRGIGAFF. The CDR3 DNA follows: TGCGCCAGCAGCCAAGATCGCGGTATAGGAGCTTTCTTT.

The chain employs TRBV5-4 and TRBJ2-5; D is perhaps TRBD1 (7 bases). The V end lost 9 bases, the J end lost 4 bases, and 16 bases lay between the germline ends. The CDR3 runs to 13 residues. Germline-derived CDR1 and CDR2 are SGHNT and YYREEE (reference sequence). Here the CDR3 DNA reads TGTGCCACCCTCTACAGGGGAGGAGAGACCCAGTACTTC. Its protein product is CATLYRGGETQYF. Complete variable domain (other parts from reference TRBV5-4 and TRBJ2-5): ETGVTQSPTHLIKTRGQQVTLRCSSQSGHNTVSWYQQALGQGPQFIFQYYREEENGRGNFPPRFSGLQFPNYSSELNVNALELDDSALYLCATLYRGGETQYFGPGTRLLVL.

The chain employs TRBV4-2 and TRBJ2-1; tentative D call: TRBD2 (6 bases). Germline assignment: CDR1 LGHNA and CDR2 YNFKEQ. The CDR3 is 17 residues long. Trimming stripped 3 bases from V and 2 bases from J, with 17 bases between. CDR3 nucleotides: TGTGCCAGCAGCCAGGAGGGCTCTGCCACCCCCTACAATGAGCAGTTCTTC. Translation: CASSQEGSATPYNEQFF.

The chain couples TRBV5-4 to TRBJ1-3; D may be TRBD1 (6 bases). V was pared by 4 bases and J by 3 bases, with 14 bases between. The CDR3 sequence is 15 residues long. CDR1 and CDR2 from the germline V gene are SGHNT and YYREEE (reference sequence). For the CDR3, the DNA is TGTGCCAGCAGCCGTCCTACAGGGCGTGGAAACACCATATATTTT. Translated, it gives CASSRPTGRGNTIYF.

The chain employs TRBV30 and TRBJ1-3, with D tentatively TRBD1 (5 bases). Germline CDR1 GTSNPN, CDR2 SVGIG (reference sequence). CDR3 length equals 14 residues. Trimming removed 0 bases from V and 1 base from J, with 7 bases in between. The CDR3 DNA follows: TGTGCCTGGAGTGTAAGGGGATCTGGAAACACCATATATTTT. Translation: CAWSVRGSGNTIYF.

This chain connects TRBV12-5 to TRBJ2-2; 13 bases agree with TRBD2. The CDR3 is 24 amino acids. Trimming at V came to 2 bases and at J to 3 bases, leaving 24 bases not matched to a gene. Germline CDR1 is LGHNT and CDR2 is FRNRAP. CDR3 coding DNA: TGTGCTAGTGGTTTGAGGGGCCGGACGGGGACTAGCGGGGTTCCGAGGCTCGACACCGGGGAGCTGTTTTTT. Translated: CASGLRGRTGTSGVPRLDTGELFF.

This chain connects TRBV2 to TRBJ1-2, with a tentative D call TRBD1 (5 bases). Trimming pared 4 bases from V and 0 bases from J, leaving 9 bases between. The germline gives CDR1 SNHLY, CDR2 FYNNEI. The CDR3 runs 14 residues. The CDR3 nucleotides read TGTGCCAGCAGTGTGACAGTCTCTAACTATGGCTACACCTTC. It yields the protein CASSVTVSNYGYTF.

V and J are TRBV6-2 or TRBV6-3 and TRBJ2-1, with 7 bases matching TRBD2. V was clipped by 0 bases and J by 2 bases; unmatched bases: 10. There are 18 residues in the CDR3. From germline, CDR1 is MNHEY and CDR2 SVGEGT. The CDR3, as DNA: TGTGCCAGCAGTTACTCGGGATTAGCGGGTTACACCTACAATGAGCAGTTCTTC. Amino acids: CASSYSGLAGYTYNEQFF.

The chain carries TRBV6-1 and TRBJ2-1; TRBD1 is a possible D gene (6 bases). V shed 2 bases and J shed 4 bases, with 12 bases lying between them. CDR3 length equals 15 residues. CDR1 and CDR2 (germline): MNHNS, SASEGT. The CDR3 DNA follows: TGTGCCAGCAGTGAACAAGAGACAGGATACAATGAGCAGTTCTTC. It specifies CASSEQETGYNEQFF.

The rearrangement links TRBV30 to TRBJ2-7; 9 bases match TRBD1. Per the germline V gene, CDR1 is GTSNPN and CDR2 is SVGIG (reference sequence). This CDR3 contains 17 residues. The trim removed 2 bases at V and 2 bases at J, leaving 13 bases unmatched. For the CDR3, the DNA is TGTGCCTGGAGTCAAAACAGGGGGCTTCTTAATACCTACGAGCAGTACTTC. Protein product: CAWSQNRGLLNTYEQYF.

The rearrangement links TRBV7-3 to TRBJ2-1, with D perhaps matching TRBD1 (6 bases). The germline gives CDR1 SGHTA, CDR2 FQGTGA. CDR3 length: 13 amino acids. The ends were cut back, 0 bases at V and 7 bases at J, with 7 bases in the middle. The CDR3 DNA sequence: TGTGCCAGCAGCTTAACTACAGGGAATGAGCAGTTCTTC. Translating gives CASSLTTGNEQFF.

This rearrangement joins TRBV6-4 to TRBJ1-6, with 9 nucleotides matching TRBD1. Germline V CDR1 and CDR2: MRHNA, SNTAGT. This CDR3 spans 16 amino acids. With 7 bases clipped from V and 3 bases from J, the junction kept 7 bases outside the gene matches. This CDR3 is CASIPDRGRYNSPLHF. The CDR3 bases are TGTGCCAGCATTCCGGACAGGGGACGCTATAATTCACCCCTCCACTTT.